Following are 27 T cell receptor beta chains from one sample sequenced in a study of blood T cell repertoires in COVID-19. Repertoires were generated with immunoSEQ multiplex PCR, while TCRdb's copy carries only in-frame clones and drops some. The sample has about 190,000 clones; 85% to 90% are singletons. Material: peripheral blood. All receptors come from a human donor in a cohort sampled during active COVID-19.

The V and J genes are TRBV25-1 and TRBJ2-7; TRBD2 is a possible D gene (6 bases). There are 12 residues in the CDR3. Germline CDR1 MGHDK, CDR2 SYGVNS. Trimming left V 4 bases short and J 4 bases short, with 8 bases between. The CDR3 sequence is CASSGRVYEQYF. The CDR3 nucleotides read TGTGCCAGCAGTGGGAGGGTTTACGAGCAGTACTTC.

The genes are TRBV15 and TRBJ1-2; D not resolved. CDR3 size: 15 residues. Deletions cut 0 bases from V and 2 bases from J, with 10 bases between. Per the germline V gene, CDR1 is LNHNV and CDR2 is YYDKDF (reference sequence). The CDR3 region is CATSRDREQNYGYTF. For the CDR3, the DNA is TGTGCCACCAGCAGAGATCGGGAACAAAACTATGGCTACACCTTC.

The gene calls are TRBV2 and TRBJ1-2; D is perhaps TRBD1 (6 bases). V was trimmed by 9 bases and J by 6 bases, leaving 17 bases between them. Per the germline V gene, CDR1 is SNHLY and CDR2 is FYNNEI. The CDR3 sequence is 13 residues long. CDR3 nucleotide sequence: TGTGCCAGTGCTCAGGGGCTGTCCCATGGCTACACCTTC. It translates to CASAQGLSHGYTF.

This chain uses TRBV28 with TRBJ2-1; the match to TRBD2 covers 11 bases. The V segment lost 3 bases and the J segment 7 bases; nucleotides outside the gene matches: 2. Germline V gene data show CDR1 as MDHEN and CDR2 as SYDVKM. The CDR3 extends over 14 amino acids. The CDR3 region is CASSLTSGKNEQFF. CDR3 coding DNA: TGTGCCAGCAGTTTGACTAGCGGGAAAAATGAGCAGTTCTTC.

DNA of the CDR3: TGTGCCAGCAGTGAAGCGGCCGCGAACACTGAAGCTTTCTTT. Amino acids: CASSEAAANTEAFF. J is TRBJ1-1 and V is TRBV6-1; D is uncertain. CDR3 size: 14 residues. With 0 bases removed from V and 1 base from J, the gap between germline ends came to 6 bases. In germline, CDR1 is MNHNS, CDR2 SASEGT.

This chain joins TRBV2 and TRBJ2-7; 9 bases align to TRBD2. The germline CDR1 and CDR2 sequences are SNHLY and FYNNEI. The CDR3 runs 16 residues. V was pared by 5 bases and J by 0 bases, with 8 bases of the junction left unmatched. This CDR3 is CASSLAGRGFSYEQYF. The CDR3 DNA sequence: TGTGCCAGCAGTCTAGCGGGACGGGGATTCTCCTACGAGCAGTACTTC.

The chain is built from TRBV6-1 and TRBJ1-4, with D maybe TRBD1 (5 bases). From germline, CDR1 is MNHNS and CDR2 SASEGT. Trimming left V 5 bases short and J 4 bases short, with 11 bases between. The CDR3 extends over 14 amino acids. CDR3 sequence reads: CASSNGGFNEKLFF. The DNA for the CDR3 is TGTGCCAGCAGTAACGGGGGTTTTAATGAAAAACTGTTTTTT.

The V and J genes are TRBV2 and TRBJ1-1; tentative D call: TRBD1 (5 bases). Germline values: CDR1 SNHLY, CDR2 FYNNEI. V lost 3 bases, J lost 4 bases, and 12 bases lay in between. The CDR3 has 14 residues. CDR3 in DNA: TGTGCCAGCAGTGACATAGGGGTTAGCACTGAAGCTTTCTTT. Protein product: CASSDIGVSTEAFF. Full variable domain (rest looked up from reference TRBV2 and TRBJ1-1): EPEVTQTPSHQVTQMGQEVILRCVPISNHLYFYWYRQILGQKVEFLVSFYNNEISEKSEIFDDQFSVERPDGSNFTLKIRSTKLEDSAMYFCASSDIGVSTEAFFGQGTRLTVV.

The chain uses TRBV6-5 and TRBJ2-7; 7 bases match TRBD2. This CDR3 region has 13 residues. CDR1 is MNHEY, CDR2 SVGAGI, per germline. The V gene end was trimmed by 6 bases and the J gene end by 10 bases; junction bases not matched to a gene: 12. The CDR3 is CASSPFPGTTQYF. DNA of the CDR3: TGTGCCAGCAGCCCGTTTCCCGGGACTACCCAGTACTTC.

The rearrangement joins TRBV11-2 to TRBJ2-3, with TRBD2 identical over 9 bases. Germline V lookup: CDR1 SGHAT, CDR2 FQNNGV. After removal of 0 bases from V and 0 bases from J, the junction contained 1 base not matched to a gene. CDR3 length: 16 amino acids. The CDR3 DNA follows: TGTGCCAGCAGCTTAGAGGCGGGAGGGAGCACAGATACGCAGTATTTT. This sequence encodes CASSLEAGGSTDTQYF.

The V and J genes are TRBV27 and TRBJ2-4; the match to TRBD1 covers 7 bases. There are 17 residues in the CDR3. V gave up 5 bases and J gave up 1 base; unmatched junction bases: 11. CDR1 is MNHEY, CDR2 SMNVEV, per germline (reference sequence). The DNA of the CDR3 is TGTGCCAGCAGTACTCGACAGGGCCTTTTCGCCAAAAACATTCAGTACTTC. It translates to CASSTRQGLFAKNIQYF.

The CDR3 region has the DNA TGTGCCAGCAGTTCGACAGGGGGCGCTTCCGGGGAGCTGTTTTTT. This translates into CASSSTGGASGELFF. J is TRBJ2-2 and V is TRBV6-5; 10 nucleotides line up with TRBD1. In germline, CDR1 is MNHEY, CDR2 SVGAGI. The junction had 5 bases not matched to a gene; V was cut back by 4 bases and J by 6 bases. This CDR3 has 15 amino acids.

J is TRBJ2-6 and V is TRBV27, with D possibly matching TRBD1 (5 bases). This CDR3 is 19 amino acids long. Germline V gene sequence: CDR1 MNHEY, CDR2 SMNVEV (reference sequence). The V end was cut by 0 bases, the J end by 1 base, with 16 bases between. This chain's CDR3 is CASSLSWWGRTSGANVLTF. The CDR3 nucleotides read TGTGCCAGCAGTTTATCTTGGTGGGGTCGGACATCTGGGGCCAACGTCCTGACTTTC.

The rearrangement uses TRBV3-1 (or the pseudogene TRBV3-2) and TRBJ2-7, with TRBD2 identical over 11 bases. V shed 4 bases and J 6 bases; nucleotides not matched to a gene: 5. The CDR3 is made up of 14 amino acids. CDR1 LGHDT and CDR2 YNNKEL come from the germline V gene (reference sequence). CDR3 amino acids: CASSRLAGGGEQYF. The CDR3, as DNA: TGTGCCAGCAGCCGCCTAGCGGGAGGTGGCGAGCAGTACTTC.

The V call is TRBV5-1, the J call TRBJ1-1; TRBD1 is a possible D gene (6 bases). Trimming removed 4 bases from V and 4 bases from J, with 20 bases in between. This CDR3 contains 16 residues. Per the germline V gene, CDR1 is SGHRS and CDR2 is YFSETQ. CDR3 DNA sequence: TGCGCCAGCAGCCGTTATAGGCTGCAGGGGAGCACTGAAGCTTTCTTT. Translation: CASSRYRLQGSTEAFF.

This clone came up a few times. The rearrangement links TRBV6-2 or TRBV6-3 to TRBJ1-1; D is undetermined. The V end was cut by 2 bases, the J end by 1 base, with 8 bases between. The CDR3 sequence is 14 residues long. CDR1 is MNHEY and CDR2 is SVGEGT in the germline V gene. The CDR3, as DNA: TGTGCCAGCAGTTACCCGAGGGAGAACACTGAAGCTTTCTTT. Protein: CASSYPRENTEAFF.

The rearrangement joins TRBV27 to TRBJ2-1; TRBD1 agrees at 9 bases. The CDR3 runs 17 residues. CDR1 and CDR2 from the germline V gene are MNHEY and SMNVEV (reference sequence). The junction had 9 bases not matched to a gene; V was cut back by 4 bases and J by 2 bases. The CDR3 loop is CASSSSPRTGAYNEQFF. CDR3 nucleotide sequence: TGTGCCAGCAGTTCCTCGCCCCGGACAGGGGCCTACAATGAGCAGTTCTTC.

The rearrangement links TRBV2 to TRBJ2-2; 13 positions agree with TRBD2. This CDR3 has 15 amino acids. CDR1 and CDR2 from the germline V gene are SNHLY and FYNNEI. V shed 7 bases, J shed 4 bases, and the junction held 3 bases outside the gene matches. CDR3 in DNA: TGTGCCAGCACTAGACTAGCGGGAGGCACCGGGGAGCTGTTTTTT. It yields the protein CASTRLAGGTGELFF.

The chain has TRBV5-8 and TRBJ1-5; possible D gene TRBD1, 6 bases. V lost 2 bases and J 3 bases, leaving 9 bases between the germline ends. The germline V gene encodes CDR1 SGHTS and CDR2 YDEGEE. The CDR3 covers 14 residues. In DNA form, the CDR3 reads TGTGCCAGCAGCTTAACAGGGTTCAATCAGCCCCAGCATTTT. Protein product: CASSLTGFNQPQHF.

The chain is built from TRBV7-2 and TRBJ2-7; 10 nucleotides agree with TRBD2. V dropped 4 bases and J dropped 4; count of bases not matched to a gene: 7. The CDR3 sequence is 15 residues long. Per the germline V gene, CDR1 is SGHTA and CDR2 is FQGNSA. The chain's CDR3 is CASSSTSGNKYEQYF. DNA for the CDR3: TGTGCCAGCAGCTCTACTAGCGGGAATAAGTACGAGCAGTACTTC. Using reference TRBV7-2 and TRBJ2-7 for the parts outside the CDR3, the full variable domain is GAGVSQSPSNKVTEKGKDVELRCDPISGHTALYWYRQSLGQGLEFLIYFQGNSAPDKSGLPSDRFSAERTGGSVSTLTIQRTQQEDSAVYLCASSSTSGNKYEQYFGPGTRLTVT.

This clone has just one count. J is TRBJ2-5 and V is TRBV19; weak D call: TRBD2 (5 bases). Trimming cost V 6 bases and J 7 bases, with 21 bases left between them. Germline-derived CDR1 and CDR2 are LNHDA and SQIVND (reference sequence). CDR3 size: 15 residues. The DNA for the CDR3 is TGTGCCAGTAGACCAGCGGAGAACCTTTTGGGGACCCAGTACTTC. This encodes CASRPAENLLGTQYF.

The gene calls are TRBV7-2 and TRBJ2-2; 12 bases align to TRBD2. Germline V CDR1 and CDR2: SGHTA, FQGNSA. The CDR3 is made up of 18 amino acids. With V trimmed by 3 bases and J by 4 bases, 9 bases remained unmatched. CDR3 protein: CASSLARLAGVLTGELFF. The CDR3 nucleotides read TGTGCCAGCAGCTTGGCCCGACTAGCGGGGGTACTCACCGGGGAGCTGTTTTTT.

The V and J genes are TRBV5-1 and TRBJ1-1, with a possible D match to TRBD1 (5 bases). V was shortened by 7 bases and J by 0 bases, with 10 bases between the two germline ends. The germline gives CDR1 SGHRS, CDR2 YFSETQ. The CDR3 contains 13 residues. The CDR3 coding sequence is TGCGCCAGCCGCGGGGGGTTGAACACTGAAGCTTTCTTT. Protein sequence: CASRGGLNTEAFF.

This sequence joins TRBV27 and TRBJ2-7; perhaps TRBD1 as D (5 bases). Germline V gives CDR1 MNHEY, CDR2 SMNVEV (reference sequence). V was clipped by 6 bases and J by 0 bases, with 18 bases between them. This CDR3 contains 16 residues. For the CDR3, the DNA is TGTGCCAGCAGCCCTAGTTTAGGGGTCCACTCCTACGAGCAGTACTTC. It is translated as CASSPSLGVHSYEQYF.

The chain joins TRBV3-1 (or the pseudogene TRBV3-2) to TRBJ1-2; 8 nucleotides agree with TRBD1. The germline V gene has CDR1 LGHDT and CDR2 YNNKEL (reference sequence). V lost 4 bases and J lost 3; bases outside the gene matches: 19. The CDR3 consists of 19 residues. The CDR3 region is CASSPLSTGDKNEDYGYTF. The CDR3 nucleotides read TGTGCCAGCAGCCCCCTGTCGACAGGGGACAAAAATGAGGACTATGGCTACACCTTC.

The V and J genes are TRBV29-1 and TRBJ2-3, with 9 bases that match TRBD1. Germline CDR1 and CDR2: SQVTM and ANQGSEA. V lost 0 bases, J lost 4 bases, and 8 bases stayed unmatched. The CDR3 covers 16 residues. The CDR3 sequence is CSVEDRYRGQSDTQYF. The CDR3 nucleotides read TGCAGCGTTGAAGATCGGTACAGGGGGCAGTCAGATACGCAGTATTTT.

Here the CDR3 reads CASSLGQGWQPQHF. Written as DNA, the CDR3 is TGTGCCAGCAGCTTAGGACAGGGTTGGCAGCCCCAGCATTTT. This chain joins TRBV7-9 and TRBJ1-5, with 7 bases that match TRBD1. The germline V gene has CDR1 SEHNR and CDR2 FQNEAQ (reference sequence). CDR3 length equals 14 residues. The junction had 4 bases not matched to a gene; V was cut back by 1 base and J by 7 bases.